Described below is a single TCR beta chain sequence and its context. Its antigen is not identified. V lost 4 bases and J 5 bases, leaving 13 bases between the germline ends. The CDR3 runs to 13 residues. CDR1 is SGHNT, CDR2 YYREEE, per germline (reference sequence). This entry is derived from a study of early T cells in non-severe SARS-CoV-2 infection. Study-wide background: Chains from this unsorted whole-blood bulk RNA could not be paired.

Unique molecular identifiers tagged individual cDNA molecules. Using its own MiXCR run on the 5' RACE reads, TCRdb lists one record per CDR3 protein. The sample carries tens of thousands of distinct CDR3 sequences, about 9.4% recorded once. Points from the study as a whole: VDJdb matching, biased toward anti-spike CD8 responses, missed private and CD4 specificities.

The sample was whole blood, taken at baseline. The rearrangement links TRBV5-4 to TRBJ2-7, with D possibly called TRBD1 or TRBD2 (6 bases each). This clonotype was obtained from an adult who was a healthcare worker with PCR-confirmed SARS-CoV-2 infection or an uninfected control (not recorded which). The CDR3: CASSVEGVDEQYF. Here the CDR3 DNA reads TGTGCCAGCAGCGTGGAGGGGGTGGACGAGCAGTACTTC.